This is a list of T cell receptor beta chains from one sample in a study of CD8 T cells in ankylosing spondylitis. Using its own MiXCR run on the 5' RACE reads, TCRdb lists one record per CDR3 protein. The profile covers roughly 160,000 distinct CDR3 sequences, with approximately 10% appearing a single time and 29% taken by the ten largest. Sample: blood, either unsorted or a sorted T cell fraction (not recorded which). The receptor set was obtained from a male donor with ankylosing spondylitis or in good health (not recorded which). Both conserved end residues are part of each CDR3. The D gene is left open where the match is weak. Not every row has a clone size; where given, it reads once, few, many or a size class.

abundance,d_gene,j_gene,v_gene,CDR3nt,CDR3aa
many,TRBD1,TRBJ2-7,TRBV29-1,TGCAGCGTTATTAGGGACAGCGGAGGCGAGCAGTACTTC,CSVIRDSGGEQYF
few,-,TRBJ2-1,TRBV6-5,TGTGCCAGCAGTTACCCCGTAGGGGCCCACAATGAGCAGTTCTTC,CASSYPVGAHNEQFF
many,TRBD2,TRBJ2-1,TRBV5-1,TGCGCCAGCAGCTCTTACAGCGGGGGGGCCCTTGAGCAGTTCTTC,CASSSYSGGALEQFF
few,-,TRBJ1-3,TRBV10-2,TGCGCCACCCTTCCGCGGGGGGACTCTGGAAACACCATATATTTT,CATLPRGDSGNTIYF
many,-,TRBJ2-7,TRBV6-5,TGTGCCAGCAGTTCACCAACCTTAGGAAACTACGAGCAGTACTTC,CASSSPTLGNYEQYF
once,TRBD2,TRBJ2-3,TRBV19,TGTGCCACCAGAGGTAGGCTAGCGGGAGAAGCAGATACGCAGTATTTT,CATRGRLAGEADTQYF
few,-,TRBJ2-3,TRBV28,TGTGCCAGCACCTCAGCGTTCCGCACAGATACGCAGTATTTT,CASTSAFRTDTQYF
many,TRBD2,TRBJ2-7,TRBV15,TGTGCCACCAGCCTGGGACCCGTAGCGGGTGGCTCTAGCTCCTACGAGCAGTACTTC,CATSLGPVAGGSSSYEQYF
few,TRBD1,TRBJ1-1,TRBV6-5,TGTGCCAGCACTTTTAACAGGGGATCGAACACTGAAGCTTTCTTT,CASTFNRGSNTEAFF
-,-,TRBJ2-5,TRBV5-1,TGCGCCAGCAGCTTGGGCAGGGGACAAGAGACCCAGTACTTC,CASSLGRGQETQYF
many,-,TRBJ1-2,TRBV5-5,TGTGCCAGCAGCTTGGAAGTGGTGAACTATGGCTACACCTTC,CASSLEVVNYGYTF
many,-,TRBJ2-3,TRBV20-1,TGCAGTGCCGAGTCGGGGGCCTCAGATACGCAGTATTTT,CSAESGASDTQYF
many,TRBD1,TRBJ2-5,TRBV20-1,TGCAGTGCTAGAGGGACAGGGTTGTGGACCCAGTACTTC,CSARGTGLWTQYF
-,-,TRBJ1-5,TRBV7-9,TGTGCCAGCACCCTTATGCCCCAGCATTTT,CASTLMPQHF
many,-,TRBJ2-3,TRBV5-1,TGCGCCAGCAGCCAAGGGACTAGCACAGATACGCAGTATTTT,CASSQGTSTDTQYF
-,TRBD1,TRBJ2-5,TRBV18,TGTGCCAGCTCACTCCGACAGGGGCGAGGGGCCCTGCAAGAGACCCAGTACTTC,CASSLRQGRGALQETQYF
-,-,TRBJ2-7,TRBV27,TGTGCCAGCAGTGCTATCGACAGCTCCTACGAGCAGTACTTC,CASSAIDSSYEQYF
many,-,TRBJ2-1,TRBV5-1,TGCGCCAGCAGCTTGGCCTGGAATTACAATGAGCAGTTCTTC,CASSLAWNYNEQFF
-,TRBD2,TRBJ2-4,TRBV11-2,TGTGCCAGCAGCCCCGCTTCGGGGGGGCTAGCCAAAAACACTCAGTACTTC,CASSPASGGLAKNTQYF
-,TRBD2,TRBJ2-7,TRBV12-3/TRBV12-4,TGTGCCAGCAGTCCTAGCGTAGGGGCGGGAGACTACGAGCAGTACTTC,CASSPSVGAGDYEQYF
few,-,TRBJ1-3,TRBV7-6,TGTGCCAGCAGCTTAGGCCGGGTTGGTGGAAACACCATATATTTT,CASSLGRVGGNTIYF
many,-,TRBJ1-2,TRBV4-2,TGTGCCAGCAGCCGAGTGATGACCGACCTCAACTATGGCTACACCTTC,CASSRVMTDLNYGYTF
-,TRBD2,TRBJ2-2,TRBV12-3/TRBV12-4,TGTGCCAGCAGTTTGTCTGGGAGGGCCACCGGGGAGCTGTTTTTT,CASSLSGRATGELFF
-,-,TRBJ2-7,TRBV11-2,TGTACCAGCAGCTTTCCCGAGACCTACGAGCAGTACTTC,CTSSFPETYEQYF
many,TRBD2,TRBJ2-5,TRBV7-6,TGTGCCAGCAGCGCTGGGACTAGCGGGTTACAGACCCAGTACTTC,CASSAGTSGLQTQYF
many,TRBD2,TRBJ2-4,TRBV15,TGTGCCACCAGCAGAGATCTTGGCGGGGGAAACATTCAGTACTTC,CATSRDLGGGNIQYF
-,-,TRBJ2-5,TRBV5-4,TGTGCCAGCAGCGGCAACACAGGGAGTTCAGAGACCCAGTACTTC,CASSGNTGSSETQYF
-,-,TRBJ2-3,TRBV18,TGTGCCAGCTCACCAGGTTCGGGGTTCAGTGGAGATACGCAGTATTTT,CASSPGSGFSGDTQYF
many,TRBD2,TRBJ2-1,TRBV5-4,TGTGCCAGCAGCTTCCAGCGGGGGGGCTACTACAATGAGCAGTTCTTC,CASSFQRGGYYNEQFF
many,TRBD2,TRBJ2-7,TRBV25-1,TGTGCCAGCAGTTCCATAGCGGGTCACTACGAGCAGTACTTC,CASSSIAGHYEQYF
few,TRBD1,TRBJ2-2,TRBV20-1,TGCAGTGCTAGAGGGACAGGGAACACCGGGGAGCTGTTTTTT,CSARGTGNTGELFF
many,TRBD1,TRBJ2-2,TRBV9,TGTGCCAGCAGCCCGGGACAGAAAACCACCGGGGAGCTGTTTTTT,CASSPGQKTTGELFF
many,-,TRBJ2-1,TRBV4-3,TGCGCCAGCAGCCAAGATTCTGGGGAGCAGTTCTTC,CASSQDSGEQFF